Sequencing of this T cell receptor beta chain was carried out in a study of shared clonotypes between healthy human individuals. General observations from the study: Against clonotypes common to all four donors, non-shared ones had lower generation probabilities.

Regarding this clone: Its antigen is currently unknown.

The repertoire was sequenced with immunoSEQ multiplex PCR; TCRdb's copy has only in-frame clones and lacks some. The sample records about 330,000 clones, about 74% being singletons. Trimming removed 7 bases at V and 5 bases at J, with 20 bases between. CDR1 LNHDA and CDR2 SQIVND come from the germline V gene (reference sequence). The CDR3 extends over 16 amino acids. The clonotype comes from a man younger than 45 in good health. V and J are TRBV19 and TRBJ1-4; D gene unclear. The sample consisted of memory CD4+ T cells sorted from blood. As to subset: CD45RA-negative fraction. The CDR3 DNA reads TGTGCCAGTACCCCCGTCGCCGTGGTAACAAATGAAAAACTGTTTTTT. Translating it yields CASTPVAVVTNEKLFF.